This TCR beta chain came from a study of cytomegalovirus exposure and HLA in healthy donors. PCR was performed using 60 Vbeta and 13 Jbeta primers. Profiling relied on immunoSEQ multiplex PCR, and the TCRdb table lists in-frame clones only, not all of them. The sample holds 100,000 to 150,000 clones. Study-wide results and limits: TCR beta V- and J-gene trimming was later associated with a missense DCLRE1C variant. Association of about 17,000 TCR beta sequences with HLA alleles was found at 0.05 false discovery rate in a later analysis. Analyzed later, association rates of TCRs varied across HLA loci, with DRB1 most and HLA-C fewest.

Note on this clone: What it binds is not known.

Deletions cut 7 bases from V and 3 bases from J, with 8 bases between. The CDR3 runs 11 residues. From germline, CDR1 is DFQATT and CDR2 SNEGSKA (reference sequence). The chain employs TRBV20-1 and TRBJ2-3, with D unresolved. What was sequenced was PBMCs. The source is a man between 40 and 49 years old in good health and CMV-seronegative. CDR3 protein: CSEQKTDTQYF. The CDR3 DNA sequence: TGCAGTGAACAGAAAACAGATACGCAGTATTTT.